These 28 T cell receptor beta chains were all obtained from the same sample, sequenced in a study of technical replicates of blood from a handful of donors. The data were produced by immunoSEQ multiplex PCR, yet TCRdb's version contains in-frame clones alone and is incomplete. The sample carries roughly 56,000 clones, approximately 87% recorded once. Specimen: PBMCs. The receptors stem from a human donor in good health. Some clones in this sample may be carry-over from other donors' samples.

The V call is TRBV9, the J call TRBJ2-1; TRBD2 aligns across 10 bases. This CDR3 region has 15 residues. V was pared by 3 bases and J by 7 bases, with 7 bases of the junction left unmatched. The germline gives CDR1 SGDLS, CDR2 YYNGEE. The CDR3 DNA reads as TGTGCCAGCAGCGATCTAGCGGGAGTGGAAAATGAGCAGTTCTTC. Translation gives CASSDLAGVENEQFF.

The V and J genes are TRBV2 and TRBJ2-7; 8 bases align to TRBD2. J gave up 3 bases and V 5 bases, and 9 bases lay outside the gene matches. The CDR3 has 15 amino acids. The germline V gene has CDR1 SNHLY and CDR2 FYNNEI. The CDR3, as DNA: TGTGCCAGCAGTAAGGATAGCGGGATCTTCTACGAGCAGTACTTC. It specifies CASSKDSGIFYEQYF.

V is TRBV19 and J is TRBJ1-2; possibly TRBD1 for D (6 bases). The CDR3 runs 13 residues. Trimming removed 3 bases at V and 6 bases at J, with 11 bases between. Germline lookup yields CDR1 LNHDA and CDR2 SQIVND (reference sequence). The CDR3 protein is CASSMNRVDGYTF. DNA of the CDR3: TGTGCCAGTAGTATGAACAGGGTTGATGGCTACACCTTC. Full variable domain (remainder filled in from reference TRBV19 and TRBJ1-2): DGGITQSPKYLFRKEGQNVTLSCEQNLNHDAMYWYRQDPGQGLRLIYYSQIVNDFQKGDIAEGYSVSREKKESFPLTVTSAQKNPTAFYLCASSMNRVDGYTFGSGTRLTVV.

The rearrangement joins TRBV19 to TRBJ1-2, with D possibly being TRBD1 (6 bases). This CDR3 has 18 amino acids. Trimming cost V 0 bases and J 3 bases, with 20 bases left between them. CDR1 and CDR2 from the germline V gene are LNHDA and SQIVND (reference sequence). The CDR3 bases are TGTGCCAGTAGTATAGATGTCTCCGGGGGGGCTTTAGACTATGGCTACACCTTC. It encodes CASSIDVSGGALDYGYTF.

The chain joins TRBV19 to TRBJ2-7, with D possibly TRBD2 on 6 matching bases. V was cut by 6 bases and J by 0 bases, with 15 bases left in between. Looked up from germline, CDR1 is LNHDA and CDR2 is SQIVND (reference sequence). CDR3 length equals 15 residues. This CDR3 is CASRFSRDFSYEQYF. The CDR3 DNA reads TGTGCCAGTAGATTCAGCAGGGACTTCTCCTACGAGCAGTACTTC. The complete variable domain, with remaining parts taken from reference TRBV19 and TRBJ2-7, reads DGGITQSPKYLFRKEGQNVTLSCEQNLNHDAMYWYRQDPGQGLRLIYYSQIVNDFQKGDIAEGYSVSREKKESFPLTVTSAQKNPTAFYLCASRFSRDFSYEQYFGPGTRLTVT.

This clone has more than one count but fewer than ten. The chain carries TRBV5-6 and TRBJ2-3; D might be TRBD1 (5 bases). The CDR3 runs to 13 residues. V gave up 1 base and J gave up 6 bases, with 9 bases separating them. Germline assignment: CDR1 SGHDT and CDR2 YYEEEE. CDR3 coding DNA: TGTGCCAGCAGCTTGCCAGGGCCGGATACGCAGTATTTT. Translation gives CASSLPGPDTQYF.

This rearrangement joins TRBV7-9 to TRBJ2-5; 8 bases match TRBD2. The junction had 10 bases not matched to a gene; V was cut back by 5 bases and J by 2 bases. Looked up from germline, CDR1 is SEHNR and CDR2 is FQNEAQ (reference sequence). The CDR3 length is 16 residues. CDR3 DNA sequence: TGTGCCAGCAGCCCCCCGGTGGTAGCGGGGCAAGAGACCCAGTACTTC. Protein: CASSPPVVAGQETQYF.

CDR3 DNA sequence: TGTGCCAGCAGCTTAGGGGGGGGCCCCGGGGATGAGCAGTTCTTC. Protein: CASSLGGGPGDEQFF. The chain has TRBV7-3 and TRBJ2-1, with D tentatively TRBD2 (7 bases). V shed 2 bases and J shed 8 bases, with 16 bases lying between them. CDR3 length equals 15 residues. Germline lookup yields CDR1 SGHTA and CDR2 FQGTGA.

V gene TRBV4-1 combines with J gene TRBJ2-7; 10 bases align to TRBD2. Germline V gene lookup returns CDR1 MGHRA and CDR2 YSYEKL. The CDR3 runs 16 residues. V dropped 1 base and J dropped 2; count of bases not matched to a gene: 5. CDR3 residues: CASSQALAGAAYEQYF. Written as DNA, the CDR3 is TGCGCCAGCAGCCAAGCTCTAGCGGGAGCTGCCTACGAGCAGTACTTC.

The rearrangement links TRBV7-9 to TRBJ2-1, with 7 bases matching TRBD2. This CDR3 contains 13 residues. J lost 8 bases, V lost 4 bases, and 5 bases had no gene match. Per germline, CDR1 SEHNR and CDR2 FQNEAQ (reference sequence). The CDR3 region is CASSWGGGDEQFF. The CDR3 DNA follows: TGTGCCAGCAGCTGGGGGGGTGGGGATGAGCAGTTCTTC.

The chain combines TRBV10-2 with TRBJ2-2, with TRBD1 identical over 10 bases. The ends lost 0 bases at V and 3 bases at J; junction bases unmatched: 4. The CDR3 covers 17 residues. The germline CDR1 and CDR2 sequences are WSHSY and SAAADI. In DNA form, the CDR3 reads TGCGCCAGCAGTGAGTCTACGACAGGGGGCGACACCGGGGAGCTGTTTTTT. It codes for CASSESTTGGDTGELFF.

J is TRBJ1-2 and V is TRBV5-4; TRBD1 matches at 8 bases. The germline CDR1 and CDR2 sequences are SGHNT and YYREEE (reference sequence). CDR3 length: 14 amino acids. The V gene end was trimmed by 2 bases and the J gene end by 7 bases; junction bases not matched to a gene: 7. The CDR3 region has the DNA TGTGCCAGCAGCTTCCCAGGGGGCGAGTTTGGCTACACCTTC. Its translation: CASSFPGGEFGYTF.

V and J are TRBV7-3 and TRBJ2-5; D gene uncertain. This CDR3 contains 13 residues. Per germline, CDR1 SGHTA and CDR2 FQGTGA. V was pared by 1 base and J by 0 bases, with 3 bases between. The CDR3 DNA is TGTGCCAGCAGCTTAATATACCAAGAGACCCAGTACTTC. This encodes CASSLIYQETQYF. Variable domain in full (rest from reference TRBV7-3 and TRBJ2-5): GAGVSQTPSNKVTEKGKYVELRCDPISGHTALYWYRQSLGQGPEFLIYFQGTGAADDSGLPNDRFFAVRPEGSVSTLKIQRTERGDSAVYLCASSLIYQETQYFGPGTRLLVL.

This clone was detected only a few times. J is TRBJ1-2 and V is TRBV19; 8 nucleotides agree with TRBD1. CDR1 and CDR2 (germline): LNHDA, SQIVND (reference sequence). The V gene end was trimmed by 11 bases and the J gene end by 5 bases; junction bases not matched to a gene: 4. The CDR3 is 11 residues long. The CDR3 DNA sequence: TGTGCCGCACAGGGGGAGTATGGCTACACCTTC. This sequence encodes CAAQGEYGYTF.

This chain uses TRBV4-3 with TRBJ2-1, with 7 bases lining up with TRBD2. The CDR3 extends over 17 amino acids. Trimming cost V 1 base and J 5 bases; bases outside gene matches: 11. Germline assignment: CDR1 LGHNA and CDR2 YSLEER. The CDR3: CASSQAFGGSIDNEQFF. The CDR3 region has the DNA TGCGCCAGCAGCCAAGCCTTCGGCGGGAGCATAGACAATGAGCAGTTCTTC.

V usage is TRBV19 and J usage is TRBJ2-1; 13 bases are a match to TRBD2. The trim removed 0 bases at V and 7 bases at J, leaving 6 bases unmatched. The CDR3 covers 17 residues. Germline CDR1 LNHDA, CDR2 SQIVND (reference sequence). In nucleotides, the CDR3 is TGTGCCAGTAGTATAGATCTAGGACTAGCGGGAGTGAATGAGCAGTTCTTC. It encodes CASSIDLGLAGVNEQFF.

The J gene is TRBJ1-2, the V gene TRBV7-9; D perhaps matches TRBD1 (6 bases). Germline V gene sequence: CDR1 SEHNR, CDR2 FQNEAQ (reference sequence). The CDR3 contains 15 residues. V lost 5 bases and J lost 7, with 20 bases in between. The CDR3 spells CASSPSRGLEGGYTF. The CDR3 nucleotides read TGTGCCAGCAGCCCATCGCGGGGGCTGGAGGGTGGCTACACCTTC.

The CDR3: CASSLDRVGYTF. DNA for the CDR3: TGTGCCAGCAGCTTGGACAGAGTCGGCTACACCTTC. J is TRBJ1-2 and V is TRBV7-8, with D tentatively TRBD1 (6 bases). The CDR3 totals 12 residues. Trimming cost V 3 bases and J 8 bases, with 10 bases left between them. Germline CDR1 is SGHVS and CDR2 is FQNEAQ.

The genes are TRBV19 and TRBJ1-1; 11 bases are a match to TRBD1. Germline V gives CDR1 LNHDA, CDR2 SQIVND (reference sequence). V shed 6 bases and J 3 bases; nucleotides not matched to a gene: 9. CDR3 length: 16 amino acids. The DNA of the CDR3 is TGTGCCAGTAGACTAATAGGGGGACAGGGGGACACTGAAGCTTTCTTT. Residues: CASRLIGGQGDTEAFF. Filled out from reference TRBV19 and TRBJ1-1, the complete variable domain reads DGGITQSPKYLFRKEGQNVTLSCEQNLNHDAMYWYRQDPGQGLRLIYYSQIVNDFQKGDIAEGYSVSREKKESFPLTVTSAQKNPTAFYLCASRLIGGQGDTEAFFGQGTRLTVV.

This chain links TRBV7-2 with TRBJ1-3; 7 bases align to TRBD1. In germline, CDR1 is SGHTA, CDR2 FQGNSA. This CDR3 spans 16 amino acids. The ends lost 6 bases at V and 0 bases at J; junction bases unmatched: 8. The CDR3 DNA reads TGTGCCAGCAGGCGGACAGGCGTAGGCTCTGGAAACACCATATATTTT. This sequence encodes CASRRTGVGSGNTIYF. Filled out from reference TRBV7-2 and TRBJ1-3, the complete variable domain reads GAGVSQSPSNKVTEKGKDVELRCDPISGHTALYWYRQSLGQGLEFLIYFQGNSAPDKSGLPSDRFSAERTGGSVSTLTIQRTQQEDSAVYLCASRRTGVGSGNTIYFGEGSWLTVV.

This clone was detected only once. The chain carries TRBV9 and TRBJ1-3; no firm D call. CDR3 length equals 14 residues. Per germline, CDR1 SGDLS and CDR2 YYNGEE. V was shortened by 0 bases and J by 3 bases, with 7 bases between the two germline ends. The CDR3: CASSVALGGNTIYF. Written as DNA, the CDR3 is TGTGCCAGCAGCGTAGCCCTAGGTGGAAACACCATATATTTT. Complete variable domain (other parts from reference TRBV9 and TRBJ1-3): DSGVTQTPKHLITATGQRVTLRCSPRSGDLSVYWYQQSLDQGLQFLIQYYNGEERAKGNILERFSAQQFPDLHSELNLSSLELGDSALYFCASSVALGGNTIYFGEGSWLTVV.

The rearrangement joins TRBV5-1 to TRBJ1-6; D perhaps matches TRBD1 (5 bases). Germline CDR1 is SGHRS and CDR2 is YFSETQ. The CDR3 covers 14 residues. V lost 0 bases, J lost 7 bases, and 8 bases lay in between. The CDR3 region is CASSLAGNNSPLHF. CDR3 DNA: TGCGCCAGCAGCTTGGCAGGGAACAATTCACCCCTCCACTTT.

The CDR3 DNA reads as TGTGCCAGCAGTAGCGGGAGGCCCCTGGAGCAGTACTTC. This encodes CASSSGRPLEQYF. The chain combines TRBV6-5 with TRBJ2-7; 9 positions match TRBD2. The CDR3 loop spans 13 amino acids. Germline V gives CDR1 MNHEY, CDR2 SVGAGI. V was pared by 5 bases and J by 7 bases, with 6 bases of the junction left unmatched.

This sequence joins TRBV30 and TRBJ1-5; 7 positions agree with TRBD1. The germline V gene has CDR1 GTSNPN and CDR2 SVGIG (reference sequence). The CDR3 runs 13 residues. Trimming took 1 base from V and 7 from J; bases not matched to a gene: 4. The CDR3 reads CAWSGQGVQPQHF. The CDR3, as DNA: TGTGCCTGGAGTGGACAGGGTGTCCAGCCCCAGCATTTT.

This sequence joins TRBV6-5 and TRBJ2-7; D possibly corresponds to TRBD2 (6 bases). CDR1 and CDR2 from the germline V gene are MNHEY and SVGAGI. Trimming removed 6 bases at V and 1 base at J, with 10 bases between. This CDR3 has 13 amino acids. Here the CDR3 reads CASSGRESYEQYF. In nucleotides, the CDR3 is TGTGCCAGCAGCGGCCGGGAGTCCTACGAGCAGTACTTC.

CDR3 bases: TGTGCCAGCAGCCCCGGGACAGGGGGCGGAAACACCATATATTTT. Its translation: CASSPGTGGGNTIYF. The rearrangement uses TRBV7-7 and TRBJ1-3, with 12 bases aligning to TRBD1. Germline loops: CDR1 SSHAT, CDR2 FNYEAQ (reference sequence). CDR3 length: 15 residues. V trimming: 5 bases; J trimming: 4 bases; junction bases outside the gene matches: 3.

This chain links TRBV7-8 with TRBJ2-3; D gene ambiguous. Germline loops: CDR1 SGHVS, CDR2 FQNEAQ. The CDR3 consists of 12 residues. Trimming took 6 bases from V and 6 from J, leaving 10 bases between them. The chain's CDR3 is CASSPSRDTQYF. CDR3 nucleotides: TGTGCCAGCAGTCCTTCCAGGGATACGCAGTATTTT.

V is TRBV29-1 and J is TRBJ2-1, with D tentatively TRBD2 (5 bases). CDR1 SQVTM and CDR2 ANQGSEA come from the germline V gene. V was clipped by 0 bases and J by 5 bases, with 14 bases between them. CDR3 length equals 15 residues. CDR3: CSVEELGLRHNEQFF. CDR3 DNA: TGCAGCGTTGAAGAACTAGGACTGAGACACAATGAGCAGTTCTTC.